Detailed here is one T cell receptor (beta chain). Per the germline V gene, CDR1 is SGHDT and CDR2 is YYEEEE. V lost 0 bases, J lost 7 bases, and 7 bases stayed unmatched. This CDR3 has 15 residues. The table came from immunoSEQ multiplex PCR; TCRdb's copy has only in-frame clones and leaves some out. The repertoire has about 240,000 clones, approximately 85% of them found once; the top ten carry around 12%. This sample stems from a study of blood T cell repertoires in COVID-19. This chain links TRBV5-6 with TRBJ2-5; 9 bases map to TRBD2. Input material: peripheral blood. The sequence was obtained from a woman aged 55-69 years with active or convalescent COVID-19. In DNA, the CDR3 is TGTGCCAGCAGCTTGGTGGCGGGGGGGCTCGGGACCCAGTACTTC. It codes for CASSLVAGGLGTQYF. Complete variable domain (other parts from reference TRBV5-6 and TRBJ2-5): DAGVTQSPTHLIKTRGQQVTLRCSPKSGHDTVSWYQQALGQGPQFIFQYYEEEERQRGNFPDRFSGHQFPNYSSELNVNALLLGDSALYLCASSLVAGGLGTQYFGPGTRLLVL.